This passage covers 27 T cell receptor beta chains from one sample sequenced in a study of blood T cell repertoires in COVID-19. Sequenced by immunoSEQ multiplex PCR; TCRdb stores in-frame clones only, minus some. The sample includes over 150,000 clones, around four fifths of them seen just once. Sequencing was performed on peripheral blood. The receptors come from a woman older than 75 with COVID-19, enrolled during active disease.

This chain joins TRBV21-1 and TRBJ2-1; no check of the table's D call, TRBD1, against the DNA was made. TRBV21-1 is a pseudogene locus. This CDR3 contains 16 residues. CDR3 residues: CASSTAGTGGLNEQFF. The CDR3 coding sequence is TGTGCCAGCAGCACGGCCGGGACAGGGGGCCTAAATGAGCAGTTCTTC.

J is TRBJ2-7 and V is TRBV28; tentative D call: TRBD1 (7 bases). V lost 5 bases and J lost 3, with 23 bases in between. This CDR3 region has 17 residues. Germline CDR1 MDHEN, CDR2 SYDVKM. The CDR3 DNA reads TGTGCCAGCAGTCCCGGGGGTGAGGGGGCAAGGGTCTACGAGCAGTACTTC. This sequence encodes CASSPGGEGARVYEQYF.

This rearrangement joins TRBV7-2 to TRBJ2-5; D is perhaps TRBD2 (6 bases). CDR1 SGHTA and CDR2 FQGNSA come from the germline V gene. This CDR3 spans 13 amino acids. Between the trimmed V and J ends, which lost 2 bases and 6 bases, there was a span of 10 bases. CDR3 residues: CASSLTSTKTQYF. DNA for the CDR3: TGTGCCAGCAGCTTAACTAGCACAAAGACCCAGTACTTC. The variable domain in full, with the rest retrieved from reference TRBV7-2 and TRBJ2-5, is GAGVSQSPSNKVTEKGKDVELRCDPISGHTALYWYRQSLGQGLEFLIYFQGNSAPDKSGLPSDRFSAERTGGSVSTLTIQRTQQEDSAVYLCASSLTSTKTQYFGPGTRLLVL.

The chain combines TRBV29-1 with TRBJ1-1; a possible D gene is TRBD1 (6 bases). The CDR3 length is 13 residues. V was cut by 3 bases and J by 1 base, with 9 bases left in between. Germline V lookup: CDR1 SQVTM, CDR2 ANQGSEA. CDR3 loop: CSVDQGRNTEAFF. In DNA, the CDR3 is TGCAGCGTTGACCAGGGGAGGAACACTGAAGCTTTCTTT.

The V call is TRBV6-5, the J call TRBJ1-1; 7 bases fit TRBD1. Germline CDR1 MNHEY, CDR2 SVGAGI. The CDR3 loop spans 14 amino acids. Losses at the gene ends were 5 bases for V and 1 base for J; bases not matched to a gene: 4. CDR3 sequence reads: CASSMGQRNTEAFF. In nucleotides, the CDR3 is TGTGCCAGCAGTATGGGACAGAGGAACACTGAAGCTTTCTTT.

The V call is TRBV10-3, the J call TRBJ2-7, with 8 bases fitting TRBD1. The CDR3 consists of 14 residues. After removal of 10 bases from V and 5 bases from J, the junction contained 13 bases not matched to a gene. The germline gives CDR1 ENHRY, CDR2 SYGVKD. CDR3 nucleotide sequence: TGTGCCAGTGGAGTGGACAGGGACGTCCACGAGCAGTACTTC. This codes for CASGVDRDVHEQYF.

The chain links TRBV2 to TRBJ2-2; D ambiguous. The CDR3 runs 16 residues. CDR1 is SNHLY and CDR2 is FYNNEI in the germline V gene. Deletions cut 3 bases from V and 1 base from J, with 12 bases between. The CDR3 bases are TGTGCCAGCAGTGATTTGCACATTCGGAACACCGGGGAGCTGTTTTTT. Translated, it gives CASSDLHIRNTGELFF. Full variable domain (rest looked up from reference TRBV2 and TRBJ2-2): EPEVTQTPSHQVTQMGQEVILRCVPISNHLYFYWYRQILGQKVEFLVSFYNNEISEKSEIFDDQFSVERPDGSNFTLKIRSTKLEDSAMYFCASSDLHIRNTGELFFGEGSRLTVL.

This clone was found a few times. CDR3 protein: CASSARTGGSYNEQFF. The CDR3 region has the DNA TGTGCCAGCAGCGCCAGGACAGGAGGCTCCTACAATGAGCAGTTCTTC. V and J are TRBV11-3 and TRBJ2-1; TRBD1 aligns across 7 bases. The CDR3 runs 16 residues. Germline V gene lookup returns CDR1 SGHNT and CDR2 YENEEA. Unmatched junction bases numbered 7, after V lost 5 bases and J lost 0 bases.

The CDR3 spells CASSFLAGGHTGELFF. The CDR3 nucleotides are TGCGCCAGCAGCTTTCTAGCGGGAGGACACACCGGGGAGCTGTTTTTT. J is TRBJ2-2 and V is TRBV5-1; the match to TRBD2 covers 11 bases. This CDR3 comprises 16 residues. Germline loops: CDR1 SGHRS, CDR2 YFSETQ. J lost 3 bases, V lost 2 bases, and 3 bases had no gene match.

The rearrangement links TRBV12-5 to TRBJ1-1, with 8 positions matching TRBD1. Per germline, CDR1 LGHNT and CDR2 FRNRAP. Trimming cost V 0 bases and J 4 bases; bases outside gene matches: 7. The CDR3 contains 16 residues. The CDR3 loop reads CASGLVTTGAATEAFF. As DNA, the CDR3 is TGTGCTAGTGGTTTGGTAACGACAGGGGCTGCCACTGAAGCTTTCTTT.

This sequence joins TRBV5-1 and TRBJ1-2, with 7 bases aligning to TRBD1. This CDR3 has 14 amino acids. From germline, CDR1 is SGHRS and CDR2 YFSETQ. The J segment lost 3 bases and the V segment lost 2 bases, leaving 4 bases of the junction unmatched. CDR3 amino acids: CASSFSRGDYGYTF. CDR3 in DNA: TGCGCCAGCAGCTTTAGCAGGGGGGACTATGGCTACACCTTC.

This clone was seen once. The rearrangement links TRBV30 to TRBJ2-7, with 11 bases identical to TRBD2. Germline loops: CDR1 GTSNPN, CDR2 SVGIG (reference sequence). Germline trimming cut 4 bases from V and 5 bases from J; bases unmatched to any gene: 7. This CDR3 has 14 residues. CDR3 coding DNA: TGTGCCTGGAAAAGTCTAGCGGGAGGACACGAGCAGTACTTC. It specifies CAWKSLAGGHEQYF.

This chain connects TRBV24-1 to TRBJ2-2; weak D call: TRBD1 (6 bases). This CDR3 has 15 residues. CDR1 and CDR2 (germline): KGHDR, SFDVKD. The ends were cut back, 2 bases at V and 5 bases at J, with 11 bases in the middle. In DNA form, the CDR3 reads TGTGCCACCAGTGATTACGACAGGCCGACCGGGGAGCTGTTTTTT. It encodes CATSDYDRPTGELFF.

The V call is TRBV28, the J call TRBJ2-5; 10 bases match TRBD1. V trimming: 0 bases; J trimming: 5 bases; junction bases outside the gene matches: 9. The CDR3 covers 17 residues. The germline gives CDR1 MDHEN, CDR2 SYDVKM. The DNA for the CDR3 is TGTGCCAGCAGTTTATGGGGGACAGGGGCCGTCTTTGAGACCCAGTACTTC. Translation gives CASSLWGTGAVFETQYF.

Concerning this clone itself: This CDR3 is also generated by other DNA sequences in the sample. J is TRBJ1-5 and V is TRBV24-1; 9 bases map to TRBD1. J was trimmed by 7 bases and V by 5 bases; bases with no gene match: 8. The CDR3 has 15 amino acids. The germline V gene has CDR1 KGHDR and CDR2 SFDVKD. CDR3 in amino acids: CATSAGGQGGQPQHF. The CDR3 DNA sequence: TGTGCCACCAGTGCCGGGGGACAGGGCGGCCAGCCCCAGCATTTT.

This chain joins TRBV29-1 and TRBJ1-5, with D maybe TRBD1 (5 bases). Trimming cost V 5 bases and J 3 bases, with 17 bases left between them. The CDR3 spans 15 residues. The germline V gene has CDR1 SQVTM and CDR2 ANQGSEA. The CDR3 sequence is CSVKQVLLVNQPQHF. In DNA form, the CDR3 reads TGCAGCGTTAAACAGGTTCTTTTGGTCAATCAGCCCCAGCATTTT.

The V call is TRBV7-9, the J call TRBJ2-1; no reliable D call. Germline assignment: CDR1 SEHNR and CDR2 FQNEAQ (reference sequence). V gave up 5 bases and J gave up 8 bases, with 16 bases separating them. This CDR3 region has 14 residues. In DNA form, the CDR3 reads TGTGCCAGCAGCGGCAAGTGGGCAGGCGATGAGCAGTTCTTC. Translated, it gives CASSGKWAGDEQFF.

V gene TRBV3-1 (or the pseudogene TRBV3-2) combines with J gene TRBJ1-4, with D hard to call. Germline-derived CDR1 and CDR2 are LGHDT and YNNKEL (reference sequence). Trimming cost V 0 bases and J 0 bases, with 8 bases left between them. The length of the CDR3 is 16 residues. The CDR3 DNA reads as TGTGCCAGCAGCCAAGACCCCCGTGCAACTAATGAAAAACTGTTTTTT. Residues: CASSQDPRATNEKLFF.

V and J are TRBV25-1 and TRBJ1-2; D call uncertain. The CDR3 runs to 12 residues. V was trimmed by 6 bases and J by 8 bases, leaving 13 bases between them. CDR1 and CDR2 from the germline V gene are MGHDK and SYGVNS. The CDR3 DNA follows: TGTGCCAGCAGGGAAGACATCTGGGGCTACACCTTC. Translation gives CASREDIWGYTF.

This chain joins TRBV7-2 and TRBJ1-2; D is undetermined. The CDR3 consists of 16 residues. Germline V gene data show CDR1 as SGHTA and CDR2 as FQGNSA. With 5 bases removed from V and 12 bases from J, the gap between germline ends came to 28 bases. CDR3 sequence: CASSQILEVEGWLNTF. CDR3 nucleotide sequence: TGTGCCAGCAGCCAGATTCTTGAAGTGGAGGGATGGCTTAACACCTTC. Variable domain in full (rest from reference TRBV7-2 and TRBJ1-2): GAGVSQSPSNKVTEKGKDVELRCDPISGHTALYWYRQSLGQGLEFLIYFQGNSAPDKSGLPSDRFSAERTGGSVSTLTIQRTQQEDSAVYLCASSQILEVEGWLNTFGSGTRLTVV.

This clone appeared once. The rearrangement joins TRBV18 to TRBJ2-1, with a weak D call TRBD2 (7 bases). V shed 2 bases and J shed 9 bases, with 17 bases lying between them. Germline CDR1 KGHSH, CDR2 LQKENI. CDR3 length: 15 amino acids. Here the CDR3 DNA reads TGTGCCAGCTCACCAGCGGGGGCTAGACAGTTTGAGCAGTTCTTC. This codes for CASSPAGARQFEQFF.

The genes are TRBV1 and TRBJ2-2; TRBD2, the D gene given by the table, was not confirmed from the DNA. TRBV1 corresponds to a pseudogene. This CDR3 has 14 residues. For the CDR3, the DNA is TGCACCAGCAGCCAGGGGACTAGTGCCGGGGAGCTGTTTTTT. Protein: CTSSQGTSAGELFF.

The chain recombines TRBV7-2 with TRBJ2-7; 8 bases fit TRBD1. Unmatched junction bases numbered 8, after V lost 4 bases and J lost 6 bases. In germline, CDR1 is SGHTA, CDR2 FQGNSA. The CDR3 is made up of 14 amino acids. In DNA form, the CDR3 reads TGTGCCAGCAGCTGGACAGGGCCCCCCGGCGAGCAGTACTTC. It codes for CASSWTGPPGEQYF.

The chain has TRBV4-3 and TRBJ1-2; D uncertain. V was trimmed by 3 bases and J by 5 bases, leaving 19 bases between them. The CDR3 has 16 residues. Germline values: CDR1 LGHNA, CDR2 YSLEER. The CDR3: CASSQGPSGPGYGYTF. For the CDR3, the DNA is TGCGCCAGCAGCCAGGGTCCTAGCGGGCCGGGGTATGGCTACACCTTC.

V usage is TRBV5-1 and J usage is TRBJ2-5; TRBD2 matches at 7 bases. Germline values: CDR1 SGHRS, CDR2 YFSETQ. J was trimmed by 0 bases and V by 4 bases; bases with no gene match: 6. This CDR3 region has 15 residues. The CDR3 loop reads CASSHTRGDQETQYF. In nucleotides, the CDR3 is TGCGCCAGCAGCCATACCCGGGGGGACCAAGAGACCCAGTACTTC. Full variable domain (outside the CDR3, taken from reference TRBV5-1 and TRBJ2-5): KAGVTQTPRYLIKTRGQQVTLSCSPISGHRSVSWYQQTPGQGLQFLFEYFSETQRNKGNFPGRFSGRQFSNSRSEMNVSTLELGDSALYLCASSHTRGDQETQYFGPGTRLLVL.

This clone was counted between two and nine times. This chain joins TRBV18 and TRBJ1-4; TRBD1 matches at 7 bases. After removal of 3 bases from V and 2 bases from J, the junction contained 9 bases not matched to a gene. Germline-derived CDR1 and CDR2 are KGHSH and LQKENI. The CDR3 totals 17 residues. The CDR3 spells CASSPSTGVRTNEKLFF. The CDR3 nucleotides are TGTGCCAGCTCACCCTCTACAGGGGTTAGGACTAATGAAAAACTGTTTTTT.

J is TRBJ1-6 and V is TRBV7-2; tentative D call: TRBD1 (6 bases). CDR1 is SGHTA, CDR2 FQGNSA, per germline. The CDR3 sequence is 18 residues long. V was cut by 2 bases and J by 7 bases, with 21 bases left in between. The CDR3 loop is CASSLYAGIGGGNSPLHF. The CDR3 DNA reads TGTGCCAGCAGCTTATACGCGGGGATTGGGGGGGGCAATTCACCCCTCCACTTT. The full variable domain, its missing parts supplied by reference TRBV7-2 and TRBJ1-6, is GAGVSQSPSNKVTEKGKDVELRCDPISGHTALYWYRQSLGQGLEFLIYFQGNSAPDKSGLPSDRFSAERTGGSVSTLTIQRTQQEDSAVYLCASSLYAGIGGGNSPLHFGNGTRLTVT.